The entry below describes one TCR beta chain. As yet, its antigen is unknown. This sample was taken from a study of cytomegalovirus exposure and HLA in healthy donors. PCR amplification relied on 60 Vbeta primers (plus 13 Jbeta primers). This table comes from immunoSEQ multiplex PCR, and its TCRdb copy is limited to in-frame clones, with some not included. Found here are more than 140,000 clones, 82% of them singletons; the top ten hold approximately 5.5%. Regarding the study as a whole: Further analysis, carried out later, found HLA-associated TCR beta chains more clonally expanded than equally common other chains. Researchers counted roughly 150 TCR beta chains as cytomegalovirus-associated. As immune exposure information, only CMV serostatus was available. HLA-A and HLA-B allele assignments for most subjects were reportedly predicted accurately using TCR beta sequences.

The CDR3 spans 14 residues. Per the germline V gene, CDR1 is LNHNV and CDR2 is YYDKDF (reference sequence). Trimming took 1 base from V and 4 from J, leaving 11 bases between them. Sequenced input: PBMCs. The TCR originated in a man aged 25-45 years in good health and CMV-seropositive. The rearrangement uses TRBV15 and TRBJ2-7, with a possible D match to TRBD2 (6 bases). The DNA for the CDR3 is TGTGCCACCAGCAGAGTTGGGGCGGGATACGAGCAGTACTTC. Encoded protein: CATSRVGAGYEQYF. Full variable domain (rest looked up from reference TRBV15 and TRBJ2-7): DAMVIQNPRYQVTQFGKPVTLSCSQTLNHNVMYWYQQKSSQAPKLLFHYYDKDFNNEADTPDNFQSRRPNTSFCFLDIRSPGLGDTAMYLCATSRVGAGYEQYFGPGTRLTVT.